This TCR beta chain was captured in a study of control samples from healthy donors and cancer patients. The protocol was immunoSEQ multiplex PCR, while the TCRdb copy is restricted to in-frame clones and leaves out a portion. The table lists about 100,000 clones, more than 85% of them singletons. Germline trimming cut 5 bases from V and 7 bases from J; bases unmatched to any gene: 2. From germline, CDR1 is SGHDT and CDR2 YYEEEE. The CDR3 covers 13 residues. The chain recombines TRBV5-6 with TRBJ2-2; 10 positions match TRBD1. Sequencing input: blood. The sequence derives from a man aged 25 to 40 in good health. The CDR3 region is CASSWTGGGELFF. CDR3 DNA sequence: TGTGCCAGCAGTTGGACAGGGGGCGGGGAGCTGTTTTTT.